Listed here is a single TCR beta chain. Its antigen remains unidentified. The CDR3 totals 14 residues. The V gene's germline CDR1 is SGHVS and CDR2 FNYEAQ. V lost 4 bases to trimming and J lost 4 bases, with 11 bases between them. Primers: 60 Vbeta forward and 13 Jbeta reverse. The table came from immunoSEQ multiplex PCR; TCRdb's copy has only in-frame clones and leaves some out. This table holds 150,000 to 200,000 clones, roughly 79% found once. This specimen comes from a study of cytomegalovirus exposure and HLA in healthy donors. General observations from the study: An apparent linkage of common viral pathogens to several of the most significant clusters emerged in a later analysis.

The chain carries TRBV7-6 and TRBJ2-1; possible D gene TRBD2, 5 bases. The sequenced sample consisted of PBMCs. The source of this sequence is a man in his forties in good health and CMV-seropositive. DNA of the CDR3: TGTGCCAGCAGCTCCCCGACTATTTACAATGAGCAGTTCTTC. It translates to CASSSPTIYNEQFF.